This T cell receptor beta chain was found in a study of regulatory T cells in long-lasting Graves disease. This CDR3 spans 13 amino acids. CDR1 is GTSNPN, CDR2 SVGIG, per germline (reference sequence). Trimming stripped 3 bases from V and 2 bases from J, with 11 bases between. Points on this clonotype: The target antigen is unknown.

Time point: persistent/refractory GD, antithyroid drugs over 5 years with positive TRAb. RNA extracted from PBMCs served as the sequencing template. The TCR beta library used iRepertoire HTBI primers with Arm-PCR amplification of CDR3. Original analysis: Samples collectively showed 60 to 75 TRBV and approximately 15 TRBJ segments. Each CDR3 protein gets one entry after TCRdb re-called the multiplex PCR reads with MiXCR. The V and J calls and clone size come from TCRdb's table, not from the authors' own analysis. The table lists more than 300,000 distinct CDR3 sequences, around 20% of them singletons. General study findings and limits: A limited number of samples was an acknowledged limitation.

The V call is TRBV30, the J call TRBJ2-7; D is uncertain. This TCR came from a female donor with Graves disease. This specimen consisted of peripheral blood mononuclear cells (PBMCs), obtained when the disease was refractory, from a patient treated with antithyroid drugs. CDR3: CAWRNNPAYEQYF. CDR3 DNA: TGTGCCTGGAGGAACAATCCCGCCTACGAGCAGTACTTC.